A single sample gave rise to the 16 T cell receptor beta chains below, sequenced in a study of T cells after yellow fever vaccination. TCRdb reprocessed the 5' RACE reads via MiXCR and lists one record per CDR3 protein. This table holds 450,000 to 550,000 distinct CDR3 sequences, 21% found once. Sequencing used PBMCs, obtained roughly 20 days after the first yellow fever vaccination. The receptors come from a man younger than 35 who received the YFV17D yellow fever vaccine.

The table lists this clonotype with a count of one. The rearrangement uses TRBV5-1 and TRBJ2-1; 15 nucleotides align to TRBD2. The CDR3 sequence is 17 residues long. The V and J ends lost 3 bases and 0 bases, in that order; junction bases with no gene match: 1. Germline CDR1 and CDR2: SGHRS and YFSETQ. The CDR3 protein is CASSWTSGGASYNEQFF. The CDR3 region has the DNA TGCGCCAGCAGCTGGACTAGCGGGGGGGCCTCCTACAATGAGCAGTTCTTC.

This clonotype was recorded at least ten times. J is TRBJ2-1 and V is TRBV7-8, with D possibly TRBD2 on 6 matching bases. Germline V gene lookup returns CDR1 SGHVS and CDR2 FQNEAQ. V was shortened by 6 bases and J by 9 bases, with 24 bases between the two germline ends. The CDR3 contains 16 residues. The CDR3 loop is CASSQGRGAKVGEQFF. In DNA, the CDR3 is TGTGCCAGCAGTCAAGGGCGCGGGGCCAAGGTTGGTGAGCAGTTCTTC.

The chain employs TRBV7-2 and TRBJ2-7, with 7 bases that match TRBD2. Per the germline V gene, CDR1 is SGHTA and CDR2 is FQGNSA. The J segment lost 5 bases and the V segment lost 5 bases, leaving 6 bases of the junction unmatched. CDR3 size: 13 residues. CDR3 coding DNA: TGTGCCAGCAGCAGAAGACTAGCCCACGAGCAGTACTTC. Protein: CASSRRLAHEQYF.

Only a few counts were recorded for this clonotype. This chain joins TRBV5-4 and TRBJ1-5, with unresolved D. CDR3 length: 13 amino acids. Between the trimmed V and J ends, which lost 3 bases and 3 bases, there was a span of 7 bases. The germline CDR1 and CDR2 sequences are SGHNT and YYREEE (reference sequence). The CDR3 DNA follows: TGTGCCAGCAGCTCGGACGTCAATCAGCCCCAGCATTTT. This sequence encodes CASSSDVNQPQHF. The whole variable domain, remainder taken from reference TRBV5-4 and TRBJ1-5, is ETGVTQSPTHLIKTRGQQVTLRCSSQSGHNTVSWYQQALGQGPQFIFQYYREEENGRGNFPPRFSGLQFPNYSSELNVNALELDDSALYLCASSSDVNQPQHFGDGTRLSIL.

This chain links TRBV12-3 or TRBV12-4 with TRBJ2-3; TRBD2 agrees at 11 bases. Germline trimming cut 0 bases from V and 1 base from J; bases unmatched to any gene: 12. The CDR3 totals 20 residues. The CDR3 nucleotides are TGTGCCAGCAGTTTAGCGCGGGGTAGCGGGGGGGCGGGTGGCACAGATACGCAGTATTTT. It yields the protein CASSLARGSGGAGGTDTQYF.

This clonotype came up a few times. The rearrangement uses TRBV7-2 and TRBJ2-5, with no clear D. The V gene's germline CDR1 is SGHTA and CDR2 FQGNSA. The CDR3 totals 13 residues. With 5 bases removed from V and 0 bases from J, the gap between germline ends came to 7 bases. The CDR3: CASSGPNQETQYF. CDR3 in DNA: TGTGCCAGCAGCGGGCCGAACCAAGAGACCCAGTACTTC.

J is TRBJ1-6 and V is TRBV4-1; 7 positions agree with TRBD1. The CDR3 is 16 residues long. The germline V gene encodes CDR1 MGHRA and CDR2 YSYEKL. Trimming at V came to 4 bases and at J to 6 bases, leaving 9 bases not matched to a gene. DNA of the CDR3: TGCGCCAGCAGCCTGCCCTACAGGGGAGGTAATTCACCCCTCCACTTT. Translation gives CASSLPYRGGNSPLHF.

The sample holds a few counts of this clonotype. The chain carries TRBV29-1 and TRBJ2-3, with TRBD2 identical over 13 bases. The CDR3 is 16 amino acids. Germline loops: CDR1 SQVTM, CDR2 ANQGSEA. V lost 3 bases to trimming and J lost 5 bases; unmatched junction nucleotides: 8. The chain's CDR3 is CSVEAGTSGEVDTQYF. The CDR3 nucleotides are TGCAGCGTTGAGGCCGGGACTAGCGGGGAGGTAGATACGCAGTATTTT.

This clonotype came up a few times. This chain links TRBV10-2 with TRBJ1-1; D not certain. The CDR3 is made up of 14 amino acids. The germline V and J ends were trimmed by 3 bases and 2 bases, with 10 bases remaining between them. Looked up from germline, CDR1 is WSHSY and CDR2 is SAAADI. CDR3 nucleotides: TGCGCCAGCAGTGACCGGCGGATAAACACTGAAGCTTTCTTT. Its protein product is CASSDRRINTEAFF.

V is TRBV5-5 and J is TRBJ2-7; D gene ambiguous. V was pared by 0 bases and J by 3 bases, with 7 bases between. Germline V CDR1 and CDR2: SGHKS, YYEKEE (reference sequence). There are 13 residues in the CDR3. The CDR3 sequence is CASSLEGNYEQYV. The CDR3 DNA follows: TGTGCCAGCAGCTTGGAAGGGAACTACGAGCAGTACGTC.

This chain links TRBV11-1 with TRBJ2-1, with 8 bases aligning to TRBD2. Germline CDR1 reads SGHAT; CDR2 reads FQDESV (reference sequence). V lost 1 base to trimming and J lost 0 bases; unmatched junction nucleotides: 11. This CDR3 contains 19 residues. In DNA form, the CDR3 reads TGTGCCAGCAGCTTAGTTAGCGGGGAGGCTTGGAGCTCCTACAATGAGCAGTTCTTC. Its protein product is CASSLVSGEAWSSYNEQFF.

The gene calls are TRBV6-2 or TRBV6-3 and TRBJ2-7; unclear D gene. Germline lookup yields CDR1 MNHEY and CDR2 SVGEGT. The CDR3 covers 12 residues. Deletions cut 2 bases from V and 1 base from J, with 3 bases between. CDR3 DNA: TGTGCCAGCAGTTACCGATCCTACGAGCAGTACTTC. Translation: CASSYRSYEQYF.

This chain uses TRBV23-1 with TRBJ1-4, with D possibly TRBD1 on 5 matching bases. TRBV23-1 is an ORF, with its function uncertain. This CDR3 is 13 amino acids long. V was cut by 3 bases and J by 6 bases, with 8 bases left in between. In DNA form, the CDR3 reads TGCGCCAGCAGTCAGAAAGGGGATGAAAAACTGTTTTTT. Amino acid sequence: CASSQKGDEKLFF.

This clonotype was picked up a small number of times. The chain links TRBV20-1 to TRBJ1-1; D is ambiguous. The CDR3 loop spans 15 amino acids. V dropped 3 bases and J dropped 0 bases, with 14 bases sitting between them. Germline lookup yields CDR1 DFQATT and CDR2 SNEGSKA (reference sequence). For the CDR3, the DNA is TGCAGTGCTAGTCCCCGGACTCTCATGAACACTGAAGCTTTCTTT. This translates into CSASPRTLMNTEAFF.

CDR3 coding DNA: TGTGCCAGCAGTGGGACAGGGTCCTCCCGTAATGAAAAACTGTTTTTT. It encodes CASSGTGSSRNEKLFF. This chain uses TRBV7-9 with TRBJ1-4; 9 nucleotides match TRBD1. The V gene's germline CDR1 is SEHNR and CDR2 FQNEAQ (reference sequence). V dropped 6 bases and J dropped 4; count of bases not matched to a gene: 9. The CDR3 spans 16 residues.

The chain combines TRBV7-3 with TRBJ2-1, with TRBD2 as a possible D gene (6 bases). Trimming left V 4 bases short and J 6 bases short, with 13 bases between. The CDR3 totals 14 residues. Germline-derived CDR1 and CDR2 are SGHTA and FQGTGA. CDR3 protein: CASSWSGVGNEQFF. CDR3 coding DNA: TGTGCCAGCAGCTGGTCGGGGGTGGGCAATGAGCAGTTCTTC.